This T cell receptor beta chain was profiled in a study of beta chain features in type 1 diabetes (dated by TCRdb to between 2017 and 2018). Regarding the study in general: No differences in mean age, gender distribution, total cell number or subset yield were found between patients and healthy donors. The study compared the TCRB repertoires of sorted circulating CD4+ T cell subsets in recently diagnosed type 1 diabetes patients with those in matched healthy donors. Regulatory and stem cell-like memory subsets were isolated from only 8 patients and roughly 8 healthy donors, whereas naive and central memory subsets came from all 28 donors. A total of 107,917,701 sorted cells were examined across all samples, and a strong correlation was observed between cell number per subset and RNA yield. Study-wide conclusions, independent of this receptor: Type 1 diabetes patients showed a moderate but significant shortening of TCRB CDR3 length in all four CD4+ subsets. Because cDNA was sequenced instead of genomic DNA, activated cells with high expression could be over-represented, although the groups did not differ in activation or CD3 levels. HLA sub-analyses involved small numbers of individuals, so any influence of HLA type on TCRB rearrangement remained unresolved. Naive, central memory and regulatory TCRB repertoires appeared more similar among patients than among healthy donors. PCR may preferentially amplify shorter templates, but because patient and control samples were amplified and corrected together, any resulting skew would affect both groups equally. At VDJ recombination sites, patients with type 1 diabetes made fewer insertions and deleted more nucleotides, a pattern implying thymic rearrangement abnormalities.

With regard to this clone: This receptor's antigen is unknown. Per-nucleotide qualities are absent, and no much larger clonotype sits a single base away.

The High Capacity cDNA Reverse Transcription Kit was used to reverse transcribe all of the isolated RNA, meaning that expressed TCRB transcripts were what got sequenced. Deep immunoSEQ sequencing was performed on naive, central memory and regulatory T cell samples, with an average of approximately 3.9 million total reads per sample. After sorted cells were lysed in RLT buffer, RNA was extracted with DNase-treated RNeasy Micro or Mini kits, with the choice depending on cell number. Each cell subset was processed separately to prevent cross-contamination, with patient and healthy donor samples processed together. The immunoSEQ multiplex PCR was used to amplify TCRB sequences from cDNA, generating 87-bp fragments that spanned the CDR3 region. The amplicons were sequenced using the Illumina HiSeq platform. Concerning the study's data processing: Synthetic template baselines were used to correct PCR bias computationally, reads within Hamming distance 2 were collapsed, and singletons that could not be merged were discarded. By aligning reads against IMGT, V, D and J genes, CDR3 length, and insertions or deletions at six rearrangement sites were assigned. Within each subset, clonotype counts were normalized to the number of sorted cells before true diversity and Gini coefficients were calculated with the tcR R package. The overlap coefficient, calculated on TCRB nucleotide sequences, was used to quantify repertoire sharing. Out-of-frame TCRB sequences from naive cells were analyzed to stand in for the pre-selection repertoire. Imported from immuneACCESS, the table was reduced by TCRdb to in-frame sequences with V and J called. These copies leave out some clones; in studies compared against another copy, an unresolved V gene accounts for under half, and the cause of the remainder is not known. V and J calls and clone size are those listed in that table; D and trimming were worked out from the DNA. Counted in this sample were some 280,000 clones; around 15% of them appeared once. More than 0.015% of the sample comes from the top ten.

At the junction V is shortened by 1 base and J by 3 bases, with 7 bases in between. According to the germline V gene (reference sequence), CDR1 reads LNHDA and CDR2 reads SQIVND. The CDR3, cysteine through phenylalanine, is 14 amino acids long. Of all the DNA, just the CDR3 is kept, 42 bases in frame from base 1. From each donor, a single peripheral blood sample of about 120 mL on average was drawn into heparinised tubes. Naive, central memory, regulatory and stem cell-like memory CD4+ T cells were sorted on a BD FACSAria II using a panel including CD45RO, CCR7, CD25, CD127, CD95 and CD27. A purity above 95% was achieved for all sorted populations. Right away, PBMCs were isolated by Lymphoprep density gradient centrifugation and were stained directly, with no culture step. To minimize batch effects, samples were stained and sorted in pairs, one healthy donor with one patient per experiment.

Sequencing was done on a sample of naive CD4+ T cells from blood. The cell subset or site label on this specimen signifies: true naive CD4+ T cells. This sequence uses TRBV19 and TRBJ2-1; a tentative D match to TRBD1 spans 5 bases. The receptor comes from a man aged 30 to 39 with type 1 diabetes. The DNA sequence is TGTGCCAGTAGTATAGGGGGCCTCTACAATGAGCAGTTCTTC. Translation gives CASSIGGLYNEQFF.